The 2 T cell receptor beta chains listed next were all sequenced from one sample in a study of blood T cell repertoires in COVID-19. Sequencing used immunoSEQ multiplex PCR; TCRdb keeps in-frame clones, though not all of them. The sample includes about 220,000 clones, around 89% of them seen just once. The sequenced material came from PBMCs or T cells enriched from blood (not recorded which). All receptors derive from a woman aged 18 to 35 in a cohort exposed to, infected with or recovered from COVID-19 (not recorded which).

This chain uses TRBV10-2 with TRBJ2-5; the match to TRBD1 covers 7 bases. CDR1 WSHSY and CDR2 SAAADI come from the germline V gene. Losses at the gene ends were 3 bases for V and 1 base for J; bases not matched to a gene: 5. This CDR3 spans 15 amino acids. CDR3 loop: CASSDENRGQETQYF. CDR3 DNA: TGCGCCAGCAGTGATGAAAACAGGGGCCAAGAGACCCAGTACTTC.

J is TRBJ2-4 and V is TRBV27; 7 nucleotides align to TRBD2. This CDR3 has 14 amino acids. The V gene's germline CDR1 is MNHEY and CDR2 SMNVEV (reference sequence). Trimming cost V 3 bases and J 3 bases; bases outside gene matches: 2. The CDR3 coding sequence is TGTGCCAGCAGTTTTGGCGGGGGCAAAAACATTCAGTACTTC. It translates to CASSFGGGKNIQYF.